The entry below describes one T cell receptor (beta chain). Its recognized antigen is unknown. Nothing much larger sits one base from this clone, and base qualities are not available. The protocol used for the library was the immunoSEQ multiplex PCR assay. A mixture of 60 forward primers for TCR Vbeta segments and 13 reverse primers for TCR Jbeta segments was used in the multiplex PCR. A multiplex PCR assay on genomic DNA amplified the CDR3 region of rearranged TCR beta genes. On the Illumina HiSeq System, the amplified TCR beta libraries were sequenced as 87-base-pair reads. The paper's data handling went like this. In a later analysis, tens of millions of unique TCR beta chains were counted across the roughly 610 repertoires, and roughly 11 million of these chains were shared by at least two donors. Raw reads were error-corrected and collapsed into unique sequences by a nearest-neighbor algorithm in which closely related sequences were merged to remove PCR and sequencing errors. CDR3 sequences were aligned to IMGT reference sequences to assign V, D and J gene segments. For a sequence to be retained, a match of at least six nucleotides was required to both a V gene segment and a J gene segment. A rearrangement was called productive if the CDR3 had no stop codons and remained in frame with V and J, and every other rearrangement was called non-productive. Following IMGT convention, CDR3 was defined as the stretch from the second conserved V-encoded cysteine to the conserved J-encoded phenylalanine. Sequences without an unambiguous match to a single V gene segment were excluded from the earlier analysis of over 500 of the donors. An earlier analysis of about 590 of the donors classified V segments as functional when productive rearrangements were above 56.7% and as segregating when the standard deviation between donors was above 5%. A statistical classification framework was built to diagnose cytomegalovirus status from the catalog of TCR beta chain sequences. In a later analysis, TCR nucleotide sequences were compared against IMGT/GENE-DB human TR gene sequences so that V and J genes could be assigned. The TCRdist pipeline was used in a later analysis to assign CDR3 sequences and most-parsimonious VDJ recombination scenarios. In a later analysis, each TCR beta chain was defined by its CDR3 amino acid sequence together with its V-gene family, and reads lacking a unique V-gene family were excluded. To address suspected cross-contamination and a sequencing artifact, a later analysis removed approximately 600 highly shared, low-generation-probability nucleotide sequences. For each public chain, a later analysis derived a clonal expansion index from normalized ranks of inferred template counts within each repertoire. In a later analysis, generation probabilities were computed with a VDJ recombination model fitted to out-of-frame rearrangements, and the resulting probabilities were checked against IGoR. In a later analysis, TCR-TCR, TCR-HLA and TCR-CMV co-occurrence was scored with hypergeometric tests, and a repertoire-size bias correction was applied to TCR pairs. A later analysis estimated false discovery rates by permuting HLA or CMV assignments 20 times. In a later analysis, co-occurring TCRs were grouped using DBSCAN, and TCRdist sequence similarity was added for clustering within HLA-allele-positive subsets. For co-occurrence clustering, repertoires with fewer than 30,000 or more than 120,000 public chains were excluded, along with about five repertoires with anomalous nucleotide sharing. TCRdb limited this immuneACCESS table to in-frame rearrangements with V and J called. A share of clones is missing; checked studies link under half to unresolved V genes, and the rest is unexplained. D and trimming were read from the DNA, whereas the V and J calls and clone size are those reported in that table. This sample comprises about 110,000 clones, about 80% of them detected only once. In total, the top ten clones hold around 7.7% of the sample.

CDR1 and CDR2, per the germline V gene, are SGDLS and YYNGEE. At the junction V is shortened by 4 bases and J by 7 bases, with 17 bases in between. The CDR3, from cysteine to phenylalanine, totals 14 residues. Kept here is only the CDR3 DNA, which spans 42 bases and is read in frame from base 1. The data were taken from a study of cytomegalovirus exposure and HLA in healthy donors (dated by TCRdb to 2016 to 2017). About the study as a whole: An earlier analysis of some 550 of the donors reported 250 to 350 Gb of sequence data and some 120 million unique TCR beta sequences from around 200 million T cells. An early release covering 550 to 700 HLA-typed donors comprised around 300 gigabases of sequencing data and around 86 million unique TCR sequences. Of the approximately 370 genotyped donors, approximately 81% were placed in the genetic ancestry cluster associated with self-reported Caucasian donors. The study was designed to test whether signatures of past pathogen exposure could be identified by cataloging public T cell receptors. The study used immunosequencing to profile the T cell repertoires of 666 subjects and linked those repertoires to cytomegalovirus serostatus. Along with the roughly 710-subject first cohort, a separate validation cohort of around 120 different subjects was used. High-throughput TCR immunosequencing, statistical association of individual TCRs with disease status, and machine learning were combined to predict cytomegalovirus infection status. To study patterns of TCR occurrence, a later analysis re-analyzed previously published TCR beta repertoires from 666 donors and added high-resolution HLA genotyping. Rather than drawing on any new phenotypic data, the later analysis identified candidate immune exposures from TCR beta sequences and the way those sequences occurred across donors. In an earlier analysis of 587 of the donors, high-throughput TCR beta sequencing was used to judge whether each TCR beta V gene segment behaved as functional or pseudogenic. Donor age, sex, ethnicity and CMV serostatus were compiled alongside the repertoire data. Genome-wide SNP genotypes for about 65% of the roughly 670 donors were used in a later genetic analysis, which treated that subset as a discovery cohort. All discovery cohort repertoires had been generated using a single sequencing platform. HLA typing included class I and class II loci at four-digit resolution. Typing coverage differed by locus: A, B, C, DRB1 and DQB1 were typed in roughly 629-640 donors, DQA1 in about 500, DPA1 in over 600, and DPB1 in just under 480. Roughly five DR-DQ haplotypes were treated as single units for association and clustering because of strong linkage in the cohort. Across approximately 400 genotyped donors of the cohort, an average of roughly 250,000 unique TCR beta nucleotide sequences per donor were sequenced, and approximately 17% of those sequences were non-productive.

Beyond this particular receptor, the publication reports: Roughly uniform sequencing depth across donors was assumed in presence/absence analyses, although this assumption may not hold. A later analysis found that most CMV-associated TCR beta chains appeared HLA-restricted, with HLA associations seemingly driven largely by CMV exposure. When HLA alleles, especially DR and DQ, strongly co-occurred, attributing TCR associations to individual alleles was difficult. In vitro tests confirmed that a few of the cytomegalovirus-associated TCR beta chains recognize cytomegalovirus antigens. An association between a missense DCLRE1C variant and V-gene and J-gene trimming of TCR beta chains was found in a later genetic analysis and replicated in an independent cohort. Broadly in line with IMGT annotations, most TCR beta V segments showed up in productive rearrangements about 90% or about 30% of the time in an earlier analysis of 587 of the donors. A cluster of highly shared sequence variants was judged likely to represent a technical artifact of the sequencing pipeline. The 87-base-pair reads could not distinguish some IMGT-functional V segments, including TRBV6-2 and TRBV6-3, so those segments were excluded. The authors suggested that the approach could potentially be generalized to other disease states and immunological phenotypes. Across donors, most TCR sequences were observed very rarely, whereas some public TCRs were present in many individuals. The earlier analysis of a few hundred of the donors excluded approximately 17 rarely observed V segments, including chromosome 9 orphons, because counts were too low. According to a later analysis, parvovirus B19, influenza, CMV and Epstein-Barr virus appeared linked to several top co-occurrence clusters. In a later analysis, TCR association rates were found to vary across HLA loci, with the most associated TCRs seen for DRB1 alleles and the fewest for HLA-C alleles. Immune exposure information for the cohort was limited to CMV serostatus. The classifier was reported to diagnose cytomegalovirus status with high specificity and sensitivity in both the original and validation cohorts. This cohort had only TCR beta chains sequenced, and the lack of alpha or paired-chain data limited which features could be detected. In a later genetic analysis, fewer N-insertions in productive TCRs were reported among donors in an Asian-associated ancestry cluster than the roughly 710-donor mean. Because HLA typing was unavailable for some donors at each locus, only the typed subset was used in association tests. The study listed over 150 TCR beta chains as associated with cytomegalovirus. A further reported finding was that TCR beta sequences accurately predicted the HLA-A and HLA-B alleles for most subjects in the first cohort. In a later analysis, HLA-associated TCR beta chains showed more clonal expansion and lower generation probabilities than non-associated chains that were equally common. In a later analysis, some 18,000 TCR beta sequences were associated with specific HLA alleles at a false discovery rate of 0.05. Linkage disequilibrium might explain the correlated functional status among segregating V segments, but an unknown experimental factor could not be excluded.

The cohort was made up of roughly 670 healthy bone marrow donors. At the time of sampling, all cohort members were nominally healthy, though unrecorded immune exposures were likely present. The donor was CMV seropositive and belonged to the group of 250 to 350 seropositive cohort members. Every donor gave a peripheral blood sample, and the peripheral blood mononuclear cells from that sample were used for TCR beta sequencing. The Qiagen DNeasy Blood Extraction Kit was used to extract genomic DNA from the blood cell samples. The chain is made from TRBV9 and TRBJ1-1, with no confident D gene call. This TCR came from a woman between 50 and 59 years old in good health and CMV-seropositive. Input material: PBMCs. The CDR3 amino acid sequence is: CASSPAARGGEAFF. DNA sequence: TGTGCCAGCAGCCCCGCCGCCCGAGGTGGTGAAGCTTTCTTT.